This entry is about one T cell receptor (beta chain). Antigen specificity is unknown. The sample comes from a study of Ad26.COV2.S vaccination and SARS-CoV-2 variants. Notes on the study in general: Vaccine recipients had higher spike-specific TCR breadth than placebo recipients.

This sample's treatment: around 19 received Ad26.COV2.S at low or high dose, single or two shots; roughly five received placebo; per-sample allocation not given. Samples were taken on day 63 after the first vaccine or placebo injection. A Boston donor was an adult aged 18-55 years. Clones were sequenced by immunoSEQ multiplex PCR, and TCRdb holds only the in-frame ones, with some missing. The table has fewer than 800,000 clones, roughly 90% seen once. The CDR3 totals 13 residues. Trimming removed 5 bases at V and 3 bases at J, with 9 bases between. Germline V lookup: CDR1 LNHDA, CDR2 SQIVND (reference sequence).

The TCR originated in a person aged 18-65 years who received the Ad26.COV2.S COVID-19 vaccine or a placebo. The rearrangement joins TRBV19 to TRBJ2-3; D not certain. This specimen was peripheral blood, taken in a trial of Ad26.COV2.S vaccine versus placebo. CDR3 region: CASSSVKTDTQYF. DNA of the CDR3: TGTGCCAGTAGTTCCGTAAAAACAGATACGCAGTATTTT.